This entry lists 16 T cell receptor beta chains sequenced from one sample in a study of cytomegalovirus exposure and HLA in healthy donors. 13 Jbeta primers and 60 Vbeta primers were used for the PCR. TCRdb keeps only in-frame clones here, not all; method: immunoSEQ multiplex PCR. The sample holds approximately 180,000 clones; around 83% are singletons and the top ten take 0.85% to 1.4%. Material: PBMCs. These receptors came from a woman in her 40s in good health and CMV-seronegative.

This chain joins TRBV5-6 and TRBJ2-7; D perhaps matches TRBD1 (6 bases). V was cut by 2 bases and J by 1 base, with 13 bases left in between. The CDR3 is 15 amino acids. Per germline, CDR1 SGHDT and CDR2 YYEEEE. The CDR3 protein is CASSLGQGLSYEQYF. In DNA, the CDR3 is TGTGCCAGCAGCTTAGGTCAGGGGTTATCCTACGAGCAGTACTTC.

The CDR3 DNA sequence: TGTGCCAGCTCACCAGCCACAGATTTCGTTTATGGCTACACCTTC. Translation gives CASSPATDFVYGYTF. The chain employs TRBV18 and TRBJ1-2; no definite D call. This CDR3 region has 15 residues. The V and J ends lost 2 bases and 5 bases respectively, with 15 bases between them. Germline lookup yields CDR1 KGHSH and CDR2 LQKENI.

This chain connects TRBV5-5 to TRBJ1-3; TRBD1 matches 12 bases. J gave up 0 bases and V 1 base, and 11 bases lay outside the gene matches. Germline V lookup: CDR1 SGHKS, CDR2 YYEKEE (reference sequence). The CDR3 sequence is 20 residues long. The DNA for the CDR3 is TGTGCCAGCAGCTTGCTACCCGGGACAGGGGGCATATACTCTGGAAACACCATATATTTT. This encodes CASSLLPGTGGIYSGNTIYF.

The CDR3 sequence is CASSRDYNQNEQFF. The CDR3 nucleotides are TGTGCCAGCTCCCGGGACTACAATCAAAATGAGCAGTTCTTC. The V call is TRBV19, the J call TRBJ2-1; 7 bases map to TRBD2. CDR1 and CDR2 (germline): LNHDA, SQIVND (reference sequence). CDR3 length: 14 amino acids. V was clipped by 9 bases and J by 7 bases; unmatched bases: 12.

The chain is built from TRBV7-2 and TRBJ1-5, with 9 bases that match TRBD1. Per the germline V gene, CDR1 is SGHTA and CDR2 is FQGNSA. V lost 5 bases, J lost 9 bases, and 8 bases stayed unmatched. The CDR3 sequence is 14 residues long. The CDR3 nucleotides are TGTGCCAGCAGCCCCCAGGGACAGGGAGGGCCCCAGCATTTT. Translation: CASSPQGQGGPQHF.

The rearrangement uses TRBV6-1 and TRBJ2-3; D call uncertain. Trimming left V 9 bases short and J 0 bases short, with 16 bases between. CDR1 is MNHNS and CDR2 is SASEGT in the germline V gene. CDR3 length: 15 amino acids. CDR3 DNA: TGTGCCAGTTCACTCCGCGCTCCCAGCACAGATACGCAGTATTTT. Its translation: CASSLRAPSTDTQYF.

The rearrangement uses TRBV4-3 and TRBJ2-7; tentatively, D is TRBD2 (6 bases). With 1 base removed from V and 7 bases from J, the gap between germline ends came to 14 bases. The CDR3 loop spans 14 amino acids. CDR1 is LGHNA, CDR2 YSLEER, per germline. CDR3 coding DNA: TGCGCCAGCAGCCAAGGAACAGCGGGTAGGGAGCAGTACTTC. Encoded protein: CASSQGTAGREQYF.

The chain combines TRBV19 with TRBJ2-3; D perhaps matches TRBD2 (6 bases). V dropped 1 base and J dropped 5 bases, with 10 bases sitting between them. Per germline, CDR1 LNHDA and CDR2 SQIVND (reference sequence). The CDR3 sequence is 14 residues long. CDR3 sequence: CASSIGGLIDTQYF. CDR3 DNA sequence: TGTGCCAGTAGTATAGGGGGACTCATAGATACGCAGTATTTT.

The genes are TRBV7-8 and TRBJ1-1; TRBD1 aligns across 7 bases. Trimming removed 1 base from V and 0 bases from J; junction bases left unmatched: 5. CDR1 is SGHVS, CDR2 FQNEAQ, per germline. The CDR3 loop spans 16 amino acids. CDR3 region: CASSLVTGAVNTEAFF. The CDR3, as DNA: TGTGCCAGCAGCTTAGTCACAGGGGCCGTGAACACTGAAGCTTTCTTT.

The rearrangement links TRBV20-1 to TRBJ2-3, with D maybe TRBD1 (6 bases). The germline V gene has CDR1 DFQATT and CDR2 SNEGSKA (reference sequence). This CDR3 is 11 amino acids long. V shed 5 bases and J shed 5 bases, with 8 bases lying between them. CDR3: CSAHREDTQYF. In DNA, the CDR3 is TGCAGTGCTCACAGGGAAGATACGCAGTATTTT.

The V and J genes are TRBV2 and TRBJ1-1; TRBD1 matches 7 bases. CDR3 length: 14 amino acids. The V gene end was trimmed by 5 bases and the J gene end by 5 bases; junction bases not matched to a gene: 8. Germline CDR1 SNHLY, CDR2 FYNNEI. This CDR3 reads CASSYRGAGTEAFF. For the CDR3, the DNA is TGTGCCAGCAGTTACAGGGGCGCGGGGACTGAAGCTTTCTTT.

This clone has a single count. The chain recombines TRBV30 with TRBJ2-1; the match to TRBD2 covers 9 bases. CDR1 and CDR2 from the germline V gene are GTSNPN and SVGIG (reference sequence). The CDR3 has 15 amino acids. V lost 7 bases and J lost 7; bases outside the gene matches: 14. CDR3 sequence reads: CASNEQGLALNEQFF. CDR3 DNA: TGTGCCTCAAACGAGCAGGGACTAGCACTGAATGAGCAGTTCTTC.

For the CDR3, the DNA is TGTGCCAGCTCACCGGCGACAGGCCACACAGATACGCAGTATTTT. It encodes CASSPATGHTDTQYF. The chain uses TRBV18 and TRBJ2-3; TRBD1 is a possible D gene (6 bases). Trimming pared 3 bases from V and 2 bases from J, leaving 12 bases between. The CDR3 runs to 15 residues. Per the germline V gene, CDR1 is KGHSH and CDR2 is LQKENI.

This chain links TRBV6-1 with TRBJ1-2; possible D gene TRBD1, 5 bases. Trimming shortened V by 0 bases and J by 4 bases, and 15 bases separated the two germline ends. The CDR3 has 16 residues. From germline, CDR1 is MNHNS and CDR2 SASEGT. The chain's CDR3 is CASSEAGRGQSYGYTF. In DNA, the CDR3 is TGTGCCAGCAGTGAAGCTGGGAGGGGCCAAAGCTATGGCTACACCTTC.

V usage is TRBV9 and J usage is TRBJ2-3; TRBD1 aligns across 8 bases. The CDR3 extends over 14 amino acids. In germline, CDR1 is SGDLS, CDR2 YYNGEE. With V trimmed by 4 bases and J by 4 bases, 5 bases remained unmatched. The CDR3 sequence: CASSPGQGPDTQYF. The CDR3 nucleotides are TGTGCCAGCAGCCCAGGACAGGGCCCAGATACGCAGTATTTT.

The V and J genes are TRBV5-6 and TRBJ1-5, with a tentative D call TRBD1 (6 bases). The germline CDR1 and CDR2 sequences are SGHDT and YYEEEE. V lost 7 bases to trimming and J lost 0 bases, with 11 bases between them. This CDR3 has 14 amino acids. CDR3 loop: CASGQTHSNQPQHF. The CDR3 coding sequence is TGTGCCAGCGGACAGACACATAGCAATCAGCCCCAGCATTTT. The variable domain in full, with the rest retrieved from reference TRBV5-6 and TRBJ1-5, is DAGVTQSPTHLIKTRGQQVTLRCSPKSGHDTVSWYQQALGQGPQFIFQYYEEEERQRGNFPDRFSGHQFPNYSSELNVNALLLGDSALYLCASGQTHSNQPQHFGDGTRLSIL.